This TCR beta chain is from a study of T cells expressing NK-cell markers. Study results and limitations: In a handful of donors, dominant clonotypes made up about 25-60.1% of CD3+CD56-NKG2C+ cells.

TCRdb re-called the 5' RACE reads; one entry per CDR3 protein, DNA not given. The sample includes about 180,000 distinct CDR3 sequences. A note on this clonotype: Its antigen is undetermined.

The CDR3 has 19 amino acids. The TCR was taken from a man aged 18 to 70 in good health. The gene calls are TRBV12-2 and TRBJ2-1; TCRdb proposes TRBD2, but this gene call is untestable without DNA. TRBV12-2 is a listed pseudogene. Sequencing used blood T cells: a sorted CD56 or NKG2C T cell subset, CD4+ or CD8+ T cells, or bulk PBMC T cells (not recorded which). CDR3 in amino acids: CASRLGTSGGGLTHNEQFF.